Described below is a single T cell receptor (beta chain) sequence and its context. The data stem from a study of shared clonotypes between healthy human individuals. The length of the CDR3 is 15 residues. Sequencing used immunoSEQ multiplex PCR; TCRdb keeps in-frame clones, though not all of them. The sample includes over 1.4 million clones, about 96% of them seen just once. The TCR was taken from a man aged 25 to 40 in good health. Sequences were obtained from naive CD4+ T cells sorted from blood. Subset defined: CD45RA+ positively selected. The chain recombines TRBV7-5 with TRBJ2-2; the table's D call of TRBD2 was not tested on the DNA. TRBV7-5 is assigned pseudogene status. The chain's CDR3 is CVRSLSSGSPGELFF. DNA for the CDR3: TGTGTCAGAAGCTTATCTAGCGGGAGCCCCGGGGAGCTGTTTTTT.